Below, 8 T cell receptor beta chains from the same sample are listed, as sequenced in a study of blood T cell repertoires in COVID-19. Libraries were prepared by immunoSEQ multiplex PCR; TCRdb keeps only in-frame clonotypes and omits some of them. The repertoire has under 200,000 clones, 65% to 90% of them found once; the top ten carry over 1.5%. The material sequenced was peripheral blood. All receptors come from a human donor in a cohort sampled during active COVID-19.

The chain uses TRBV3-1 (or the pseudogene TRBV3-2) and TRBJ2-6, with D perhaps matching TRBD2 (6 bases). The CDR3 runs to 18 residues. In germline, CDR1 is LGHDT, CDR2 YNNKEL (reference sequence). The V and J ends lost 4 bases and 2 bases respectively, with 18 bases between them. CDR3 in amino acids: CASSLWTREAAGANVLTF. The DNA of the CDR3 is TGTGCCAGCAGCCTATGGACAAGGGAGGCCGCTGGGGCCAACGTCCTGACTTTC.

The chain combines TRBV6-5 with TRBJ1-5; no clear D gene. V was clipped by 6 bases and J by 2 bases, with 14 bases between them. This CDR3 comprises 15 residues. The germline V gene has CDR1 MNHEY and CDR2 SVGAGI. The CDR3 DNA follows: TGTGCCAGCAGCCCCGGTTTGGAGGGCAATCAGCCCCAGCATTTT. Amino acid sequence: CASSPGLEGNQPQHF.

V is TRBV7-2 and J is TRBJ1-2, with 10 bases that match TRBD1. Germline CDR1 reads SGHTA; CDR2 reads FQGNSA. The ends lost 5 bases at V and 4 bases at J; junction bases unmatched: 4. The CDR3 runs to 14 residues. This chain's CDR3 is CASSTGTGAYGYTF. Written as DNA, the CDR3 is TGTGCCAGCAGCACCGGGACAGGGGCCTATGGCTACACCTTC. Filled out from reference TRBV7-2 and TRBJ1-2, the complete variable domain reads GAGVSQSPSNKVTEKGKDVELRCDPISGHTALYWYRQSLGQGLEFLIYFQGNSAPDKSGLPSDRFSAERTGGSVSTLTIQRTQQEDSAVYLCASSTGTGAYGYTFGSGTRLTVV.

This clone was picked up one time. This rearrangement joins TRBV18 to TRBJ2-7; TRBD1 is a possible D gene (5 bases). The CDR3 is 15 amino acids. Germline CDR1 is KGHSH and CDR2 is LQKENI. The V and J ends lost 5 bases and 0 bases respectively, with 14 bases between them. DNA for the CDR3: TGTGCCAGCTCATGGGGCGACGGTTACTCCTACGAGCAGTACTTC. This translates into CASSWGDGYSYEQYF.

V gene TRBV25-1 combines with J gene TRBJ1-1, with TRBD1 matching 9 bases. Germline V lookup: CDR1 MGHDK, CDR2 SYGVNS. Trimming cost V 10 bases and J 3 bases; bases outside gene matches: 6. CDR3 size: 13 residues. The CDR3 coding sequence is TGTGCCACCCAACAGGGGGCGGACACTGAAGCTTTCTTT. Translating gives CATQQGADTEAFF.

The chain uses TRBV7-3 and TRBJ2-1; 10 nucleotides match TRBD2. This CDR3 spans 18 amino acids. Per germline, CDR1 SGHTA and CDR2 FQGTGA. The trim removed 0 bases at V and 6 bases at J, leaving 11 bases unmatched. CDR3 sequence: CASSLTSWASGRVNEQFF. DNA of the CDR3: TGTGCCAGCAGCTTAACCAGTTGGGCTAGCGGGAGAGTCAATGAGCAGTTCTTC.

The rearrangement links TRBV6-5 to TRBJ2-7; 11 bases are shared with TRBD2. This CDR3 is 14 amino acids long. Germline CDR1 and CDR2: MNHEY and SVGAGI. V trimming: 6 bases; J trimming: 4 bases; junction bases outside the gene matches: 5. The CDR3 reads CASRERLAGYEQYF. The CDR3, as DNA: TGTGCCAGCAGAGAGAGACTAGCGGGATACGAGCAGTACTTC.

This clone showed up just a few times. V is TRBV5-6 and J is TRBJ1-1; no definite D call. Germline CDR1 SGHDT, CDR2 YYEEEE. The CDR3 runs to 13 residues. Between the trimmed V and J ends, which lost 2 bases and 2 bases, there was a span of 7 bases. The CDR3 DNA follows: TGTGCCAGCAGCTTTCAGGCCAACACTGAAGCTTTCTTT. Translated: CASSFQANTEAFF.